One sample yielded the 31 T cell receptor beta chains listed below, sequenced in a study of blood T cell repertoires in COVID-19. This table comes from immunoSEQ multiplex PCR, and its TCRdb copy is limited to in-frame clones, with some not included. The repertoire holds roughly 130,000 clones, with roughly 83% as singletons. Source material: peripheral blood. The receptors shown here come from a woman under 40 who had recovered from COVID-19.

The rearrangement links TRBV11-2 to TRBJ1-1; D gene ambiguous. Deletions cut 1 base from V and 1 base from J, with 13 bases between. Germline loops: CDR1 SGHAT, CDR2 FQNNGV. This CDR3 region has 16 residues. The CDR3, as DNA: TGTGCCAGCAGCTTAGGGTTCGGAGTTCAGAACACTGAAGCTTTCTTT. This sequence encodes CASSLGFGVQNTEAFF.

The chain combines TRBV19 with TRBJ2-3; 8 positions agree with TRBD2. The germline V gene encodes CDR1 LNHDA and CDR2 SQIVND (reference sequence). The CDR3 sequence is 13 residues long. Unmatched junction bases numbered 3, after V lost 8 bases and J lost 2 bases. The CDR3 sequence is CASRREATDTQYF. The CDR3 nucleotides are TGTGCCAGTCGGCGGGAGGCCACAGATACGCAGTATTTT.

The chain uses TRBV3-1 (or the pseudogene TRBV3-2) and TRBJ2-3, with D possibly TRBD1 on 7 matching bases. The V end lost 2 bases, the J end lost 2 bases, and 35 bases lay between the germline ends. CDR3 length equals 23 residues. The germline V gene encodes CDR1 LGHDT and CDR2 YNNKEL (reference sequence). Written as DNA, the CDR3 is TGTGCCAGCAGCCAACTTTCCCCGGGGGCAGGGGGTCTGAGCGGGTCCCTCACAGATACGCAGTATTTT. It yields the protein CASSQLSPGAGGLSGSLTDTQYF.

The V gene is TRBV27, the J gene TRBJ1-1, with D perhaps matching TRBD1 (5 bases). CDR1 is MNHEY and CDR2 is SMNVEV in the germline V gene (reference sequence). The CDR3 totals 16 residues. V lost 1 base and J 6 bases, leaving 18 bases between the germline ends. The CDR3 is CASSLWSTVRGSEAFF. In DNA, the CDR3 is TGTGCCAGCAGTTTATGGTCGACAGTTCGCGGCTCTGAAGCTTTCTTT.

The chain joins TRBV10-2 to TRBJ2-7; tentative D call: TRBD1 (6 bases). The germline gives CDR1 WSHSY, CDR2 SAAADI. The CDR3 totals 13 residues. Trimming took 6 bases from V and 4 from J, leaving 13 bases between them. The CDR3 bases are TGCGCCAGCAGGAGGACAGACAGTTACGAGCAGTACTTC. Encoded protein: CASRRTDSYEQYF.

The rearrangement links TRBV2 to TRBJ2-3; 15 nucleotides match TRBD2. The germline V gene encodes CDR1 SNHLY and CDR2 FYNNEI. This CDR3 contains 15 residues. Trimming removed 7 bases from V and 7 bases from J; junction bases left unmatched: 6. CDR3 residues: CASKPGLAGGNTQYF. DNA for the CDR3: TGTGCCAGCAAACCGGGACTAGCGGGGGGAAATACGCAGTATTTT.

This sequence joins TRBV6-5 and TRBJ2-7; maybe TRBD1 (6 bases). The germline V gene has CDR1 MNHEY and CDR2 SVGAGI. V lost 5 bases and J lost 6, with 11 bases in between. This CDR3 region has 12 residues. CDR3 region: CASSLTGSEQYF. CDR3 coding DNA: TGTGCCAGCAGTCTGACAGGTAGCGAGCAGTACTTC.

The chain employs TRBV12-3 or TRBV12-4 and TRBJ2-5; D gene ambiguous. The V gene lost 6 bases and the J gene lost 0 bases, with 5 bases spanning the gap. This CDR3 spans 12 amino acids. The CDR3 region has the DNA TGTGCCAGCAGCCGGGACCAAGAGACCCAGTACTTC. Amino acids: CASSRDQETQYF.

V and J are TRBV19 and TRBJ1-5, with D unresolved. The CDR3 is 15 amino acids. The ends were cut back, 3 bases at V and 3 bases at J, with 12 bases in the middle. Germline CDR1 and CDR2: LNHDA and SQIVND (reference sequence). Written as DNA, the CDR3 is TGTGCCAGTAGTATCTGGCAGATAAACAATCAGCCCCAGCATTTT. Its protein product is CASSIWQINNQPQHF.

J is TRBJ1-1 and V is TRBV30, with 12 bases that match TRBD1. The CDR3 sequence is 15 residues long. Germline values: CDR1 GTSNPN, CDR2 SVGIG (reference sequence). Losses at the gene ends were 7 bases for V and 1 base for J; bases not matched to a gene: 7. The CDR3 region has the DNA TGTGCCTCAGGGACAGGGGGCCAGAAGAACACTGAAGCTTTCTTT. Residues: CASGTGGQKNTEAFF.

This clone appeared once. V is TRBV11-2 and J is TRBJ2-5; 10 bases agree with TRBD2. This CDR3 spans 16 amino acids. Trimming took 5 bases from V and 5 from J; bases not matched to a gene: 11. Looked up from germline, CDR1 is SGHAT and CDR2 is FQNNGV. The CDR3 sequence is CASSPQDTSGEETQYF. The CDR3 DNA is TGTGCCAGCAGCCCCCAGGATACTAGCGGGGAGGAGACCCAGTACTTC.

The chain couples TRBV7-9 to TRBJ1-2; tentatively, D is TRBD1 (6 bases). The CDR3 has 16 residues. Trimming took off 5 bases at V and 5 bases at J, with 21 bases between the two ends. Germline-derived CDR1 and CDR2 are SEHNR and FQNEAQ (reference sequence). For the CDR3, the DNA is TGTGCCAGCAGCCCAGCAGGGGTCGCCCAGACTTATGGCTACACCTTC. Translated, it gives CASSPAGVAQTYGYTF.

CDR3 amino acids: CASSPLWEKTNEKLFF. DNA of the CDR3: TGCGCCAGCAGCCCACTTTGGGAGAAAACTAATGAAAAACTGTTTTTT. The V gene is TRBV5-1, the J gene TRBJ1-4; no clear D gene. V was clipped by 4 bases and J by 1 base, with 14 bases between them. Germline V gene sequence: CDR1 SGHRS, CDR2 YFSETQ. CDR3 length equals 16 residues. The full variable domain, rest sourced from reference TRBV5-1 and TRBJ1-4, is KAGVTQTPRYLIKTRGQQVTLSCSPISGHRSVSWYQQTPGQGLQFLFEYFSETQRNKGNFPGRFSGRQFSNSRSEMNVSTLELGDSALYLCASSPLWEKTNEKLFFGSGTQLSVL.

This sequence joins TRBV6-1 and TRBJ2-7; 9 bases are a match to TRBD2. Germline CDR1 reads MNHNS; CDR2 reads SASEGT. The CDR3 contains 15 residues. Trimming cost V 3 bases and J 5 bases; bases outside gene matches: 8. The CDR3 here is CASSDVSGRTNEQYF. The CDR3 bases are TGTGCCAGCAGTGACGTTAGCGGGAGAACCAACGAGCAGTACTTC.

The chain uses TRBV29-1 and TRBJ1-1; possible D gene TRBD1, 5 bases. CDR1 and CDR2 (germline): SQVTM, ANQGSEA. The CDR3 extends over 14 amino acids. Trimming removed 1 base from V and 1 base from J, with 10 bases in between. CDR3 sequence: CSVEVGQSNTEAFF. The CDR3 region has the DNA TGCAGCGTTGAAGTGGGGCAGTCGAACACTGAAGCTTTCTTT.

The rearrangement links TRBV13 to TRBJ2-3; possible D gene TRBD1, 6 bases. V lost 4 bases and J 6 bases, leaving 11 bases between the germline ends. The length of the CDR3 is 13 residues. The germline V gene encodes CDR1 PRHDT and CDR2 FYEKMQ (reference sequence). This chain's CDR3 is CASSSTRGDTQYF. The CDR3 nucleotides read TGTGCCAGCAGCTCCACGAGGGGGGATACGCAGTATTTT.

V is TRBV5-1 and J is TRBJ2-6; TRBD2 might be the D (5 bases). This CDR3 has 15 residues. Trimming stripped 0 bases from V and 4 bases from J, with 8 bases between. Germline V CDR1 and CDR2: SGHRS, YFSETQ. This chain's CDR3 is CASSLVTNGANVLTF. CDR3 coding DNA: TGCGCCAGCAGCTTGGTGACTAACGGGGCCAACGTCCTGACTTTC.

J is TRBJ2-5 and V is TRBV5-1, with D tentatively TRBD2 (5 bases). The CDR3 extends over 14 amino acids. The germline V and J ends were trimmed by 6 bases and 5 bases, with 17 bases remaining between them. Looked up from germline, CDR1 is SGHRS and CDR2 is YFSETQ. The CDR3 loop reads CASTEGNLMETQYF. The CDR3 region has the DNA TGCGCCAGCACCGAGGGCAATTTGATGGAGACCCAGTACTTC.

This clone came up once. This chain joins TRBV11-3 and TRBJ2-2; D gene unclear. Trimming left V 4 bases short and J 5 bases short, with 8 bases between. The germline V gene encodes CDR1 SGHNT and CDR2 YENEEA. The CDR3 extends over 13 amino acids. CDR3 coding DNA: TGTGCCAGCAGCTCTACCGAGACCGGGGAGCTGTTTTTT. It codes for CASSSTETGELFF.

The V and J genes are TRBV5-1 and TRBJ2-2, with D possibly TRBD2 on 5 matching bases. Trimming shortened V by 5 bases and J by 3 bases, and 14 bases separated the two germline ends. Germline CDR1 SGHRS, CDR2 YFSETQ. The CDR3 is 15 amino acids. DNA of the CDR3: TGCGCCAGCAGTGTGGGAGTTACGGACACCGGGGAGCTGTTTTTT. This encodes CASSVGVTDTGELFF.

The J gene is TRBJ2-3, the V gene TRBV12-3 or TRBV12-4, with TRBD2 identical over 7 bases. The V segment lost 3 bases and the J segment 5 bases; nucleotides outside the gene matches: 2. There are 13 residues in the CDR3. The CDR3 nucleotides are TGTGCCAGCAGTTTGCTAGCGGTAGATACGCAGTATTTT. Translation: CASSLLAVDTQYF.

The chain joins TRBV19 to TRBJ1-1; unclear D gene. Trimming pared 7 bases from V and 6 bases from J, leaving 9 bases between. Germline loops: CDR1 LNHDA, CDR2 SQIVND (reference sequence). This CDR3 has 11 amino acids. The CDR3 reads CASNGFSEAFF. In DNA form, the CDR3 reads TGTGCCAGTAACGGGTTCTCTGAAGCTTTCTTT.

The genes are TRBV3-1 (or the pseudogene TRBV3-2) and TRBJ2-3; weak D call: TRBD2 (7 bases). Trimming cost V 0 bases and J 6 bases, with 16 bases left between them. CDR3 length: 16 residues. Per germline, CDR1 LGHDT and CDR2 YNNKEL (reference sequence). The CDR3: CASSQDGLGGSDTQYF. In DNA, the CDR3 is TGTGCCAGCAGCCAAGACGGACTAGGGGGAAGCGATACGCAGTATTTT.

The genes are TRBV4-2 and TRBJ2-7, with 8 bases matching TRBD2. The CDR3 covers 13 residues. Germline V gene lookup returns CDR1 LGHNA and CDR2 YNFKEQ. Losses at the gene ends were 1 base for V and 8 bases for J; bases not matched to a gene: 4. The CDR3 here is CASSQGEREKQYF. CDR3 coding DNA: TGTGCCAGCAGCCAAGGGGAGCGGGAGAAGCAGTACTTC.

DNA of the CDR3: TGTGCCAGCAGTCGGCGCGGGGAACATCGGTCTGGCTACACCTTC. Protein sequence: CASSRRGEHRSGYTF. V gene TRBV6-5 combines with J gene TRBJ1-2; unclear D gene. The CDR3 runs 15 residues. Looked up from germline, CDR1 is MNHEY and CDR2 is SVGAGI. V shed 5 bases and J shed 7 bases, with 20 bases lying between them.

This chain links TRBV15 with TRBJ2-7, with TRBD2 matching 9 bases. Germline V gives CDR1 LNHNV, CDR2 YYDKDF (reference sequence). V shed 5 bases, J shed 2 bases, and the junction held 4 bases outside the gene matches. This CDR3 has 14 residues. The CDR3 nucleotides are TGTGCCACCAGCGGAGCGGGGGGACCCTACGAGCAGTACTTC. Translating it yields CATSGAGGPYEQYF. Supplemented by reference TRBV15 and TRBJ2-7, the full variable domain reads DAMVIQNPRYQVTQFGKPVTLSCSQTLNHNVMYWYQQKSSQAPKLLFHYYDKDFNNEADTPDNFQSRRPNTSFCFLDIRSPGLGDTAMYLCATSGAGGPYEQYFGPGTRLTVT.

The chain combines TRBV7-2 with TRBJ2-7; 8 positions agree with TRBD2. The V segment lost 6 bases and the J segment 3 bases; nucleotides outside the gene matches: 4. The CDR3 has 13 amino acids. CDR1 and CDR2 from the germline V gene are SGHTA and FQGNSA. CDR3 in amino acids: CASRRLAGYEQYF. DNA for the CDR3: TGTGCCAGCAGACGGCTAGCGGGCTACGAGCAGTACTTC. The variable domain in full, with the rest retrieved from reference TRBV7-2 and TRBJ2-7, is GAGVSQSPSNKVTEKGKDVELRCDPISGHTALYWYRQSLGQGLEFLIYFQGNSAPDKSGLPSDRFSAERTGGSVSTLTIQRTQQEDSAVYLCASRRLAGYEQYFGPGTRLTVT.

The gene calls are TRBV2 and TRBJ1-1; 11 bases fit TRBD1. J gave up 4 bases and V 5 bases, and 6 bases lay outside the gene matches. This CDR3 comprises 15 residues. Germline V gives CDR1 SNHLY, CDR2 FYNNEI. For the CDR3, the DNA is TGTGCCAGCAGTCCTGCCGGGACAGGGGGCACTGAAGCTTTCTTT. Protein: CASSPAGTGGTEAFF. Full variable domain (remainder filled in from reference TRBV2 and TRBJ1-1): EPEVTQTPSHQVTQMGQEVILRCVPISNHLYFYWYRQILGQKVEFLVSFYNNEISEKSEIFDDQFSVERPDGSNFTLKIRSTKLEDSAMYFCASSPAGTGGTEAFFGQGTRLTVV.

The rearrangement uses TRBV12-3 or TRBV12-4 and TRBJ2-5, with a weak D call TRBD1 (6 bases). Trimming took 6 bases from V and 3 from J, leaving 11 bases between them. The CDR3 extends over 13 amino acids. The chain's CDR3 is CASSRQAEETQYF. CDR3 bases: TGTGCCAGCAGCAGACAGGCGGAAGAGACCCAGTACTTC.

The J gene is TRBJ2-7, the V gene TRBV2; 7 nucleotides match TRBD1. This CDR3 spans 15 amino acids. CDR1 SNHLY and CDR2 FYNNEI come from the germline V gene. J lost 1 base, V lost 4 bases, and 7 bases had no gene match. CDR3 bases: TGTGCCAGCAGTGCTACAGGACAGGCTTCCTACGAGCAGTACTTC. It specifies CASSATGQASYEQYF. Looking up the rest from reference TRBV2 and TRBJ2-7 gives the full variable domain: EPEVTQTPSHQVTQMGQEVILRCVPISNHLYFYWYRQILGQKVEFLVSFYNNEISEKSEIFDDQFSVERPDGSNFTLKIRSTKLEDSAMYFCASSATGQASYEQYFGPGTRLTVT.

The genes are TRBV27 and TRBJ2-1; no clear D gene. The CDR3 contains 13 residues. Trimming removed 5 bases from V and 6 bases from J, with 11 bases in between. Germline V CDR1 and CDR2: MNHEY, SMNVEV (reference sequence). The CDR3 loop is CASSLLPRNEQFF. The CDR3 nucleotides are TGTGCCAGCAGTCTACTACCCCGCAATGAGCAGTTCTTC.